The rows below give T cell receptor beta chains drawn from one sample of a study of technical replicates of blood from a few donors. Assay: immunoSEQ multiplex PCR; the TCRdb copy retains only in-frame clones and omits some. The sample lists tens of thousands of clones; about 94% were seen once. The material sequenced was PBMCs. These receptor sequences come from a human donor in good health. Some clones in this sample may be carry-over from other donors' samples. CDR3s include the opening cysteine and the closing phenylalanine or tryptophan. D genes are given only for firm matches. Rows give clone size only sometimes, using once, few, many, or a class for an expanded clone.

TRBV7-2	.	TRBJ1-2	.	CASSLYDSYGYTF	TGTGCCAGCAGCTTATACGACAGCTATGGCTACACCTTC
TRBV7-2	TRBD1	TRBJ1-1	.	CASSSWDSYTEAFF	TGTGCCAGCAGCTCCTGGGACAGCTACACTGAAGCTTTCTTT
TRBV5-4	.	TRBJ1-6	.	CASSLWERQGSPLHF	TGTGCCAGCAGCTTATGGGAGCGTCAAGGGTCACCCCTCCACTTT
TRBV28	.	TRBJ2-7	once	CASRNPQGGSYEQYF	TGTGCCAGTCGTAACCCGCAGGGGGGTTCCTACGAGCAGTACTTC
TRBV30	.	TRBJ1-5	.	CAWSRNRQGNQPQHF	TGTGCCTGGAGTCGAAACAGACAGGGCAATCAGCCCCAGCATTTT
TRBV13	TRBD1	TRBJ2-2	.	CASSLRTGGHTGELFF	TGTGCCAGCAGCTTAAGGACAGGGGGGCACACCGGGGAGCTGTTTTTT
TRBV4-2	.	TRBJ1-1	.	CASSQNSRGTEAFF	TGTGCCAGCAGCCAAAACTCTCGGGGCACTGAAGCTTTCTTT
TRBV5-1	.	TRBJ1-4	.	CASSPVPGGVEKLFF	TGCGCCAGCAGCCCTGTTCCGGGAGGGGTTGAAAAACTGTTTTTT
TRBV2	.	TRBJ1-5	few	CASSEWGVDQPQHF	TGTGCCAGCAGTGAATGGGGGGTGGATCAGCCCCAGCATTTT
TRBV4-3	.	TRBJ2-7	.	CASSQGAEGYEQYF	TGCGCCAGCAGCCAGGGAGCGGAGGGCTACGAGCAGTACTTC
TRBV11-3	.	TRBJ1-5	once	CASSKVVSNQPQHF	TGTGCCAGCAGCAAAGTAGTTTCGAATCAGCCCCAGCATTTT
TRBV7-7	TRBD1	TRBJ2-7	.	CASSSHRGGEQYF	TGTGCCAGCAGCTCCCACAGGGGTGGGGAGCAGTACTTC
TRBV29-1	.	TRBJ2-1	.	CSGYYDAEQFF	TGCAGCGGCTACTACGACGCTGAGCAGTTCTTC
TRBV6-6	.	TRBJ1-4	.	CASSYGQIASNEKLFF	TGTGCCAGCAGTTATGGGCAGATCGCGAGTAATGAAAAACTGTTTTTT
TRBV7-3	TRBD2	TRBJ2-2	.	CASSPPGGVTGELFF	TGTGCCAGCAGCCCCCCGGGGGGGGTAACCGGGGAGCTGTTTTTT
TRBV10-3	TRBD2	TRBJ2-1	.	CAISEGERLAGQRGQFF	TGTGCCATCAGTGAAGGGGAACGACTAGCGGGGCAAAGGGGGCAGTTCTTC
TRBV30	.	TRBJ1-6	.	CAWSIAAPLHF	TGTGCCTGGAGTATAGCTGCACCCCTCCACTTT
TRBV12-5	TRBD1	TRBJ2-3	.	CASGLPTRGQTDTQYF	TGTGCTAGTGGTTTACCAACCAGGGGGCAGACAGATACGCAGTATTTT
TRBV5-6	TRBD1	TRBJ1-2	few	CASSSPDRGALYGYTF	TGTGCCAGCAGCTCTCCGGACAGGGGGGCCCTCTATGGCTACACCTTC
TRBV9	TRBD2	TRBJ2-3	.	CASSVATGGFLVTQYF	TGTGCCAGCAGCGTCGCTACGGGGGGTTTTCTGGTTACGCAGTATTTT